This paragraph covers one T cell receptor (beta chain) sequence. As yet, its antigen is unknown. The data were taken from a study of T cell responses to AZD1222 COVID-19 vaccine. Study observations and caveats: Of the AZD1222 recipients, only 5 to 7 were seropositive at baseline. After the peak T cell response, and only then, were repertoires sampled. Females outnumbered males among donors, who were mostly white British; clonal diversity was possibly underestimated. The reported proportion of spike-specific TCRs targeting unmutated variant regions was nearly half.

The CDR3 is 12 amino acids. Germline CDR1 LGHDT, CDR2 YNNKEL (reference sequence). Trimming cost V 6 bases and J 4 bases, with 7 bases left between them. Assay: immunoSEQ multiplex PCR; the TCRdb copy retains only in-frame clones and omits some. The sample lists over 110,000 clones; about 92% were seen once. This TCR came from an adult in good health. This specimen was peripheral blood, taken on day 0 of AZD1222 vaccination. The genes are TRBV3-1 (or the pseudogene TRBV3-2) and TRBJ2-1; D is perhaps TRBD1 (6 bases). CDR3: CASSQGYNEQFF. The CDR3 region has the DNA TGTGCCAGCAGTCAGGGGTACAATGAGCAGTTCTTC.